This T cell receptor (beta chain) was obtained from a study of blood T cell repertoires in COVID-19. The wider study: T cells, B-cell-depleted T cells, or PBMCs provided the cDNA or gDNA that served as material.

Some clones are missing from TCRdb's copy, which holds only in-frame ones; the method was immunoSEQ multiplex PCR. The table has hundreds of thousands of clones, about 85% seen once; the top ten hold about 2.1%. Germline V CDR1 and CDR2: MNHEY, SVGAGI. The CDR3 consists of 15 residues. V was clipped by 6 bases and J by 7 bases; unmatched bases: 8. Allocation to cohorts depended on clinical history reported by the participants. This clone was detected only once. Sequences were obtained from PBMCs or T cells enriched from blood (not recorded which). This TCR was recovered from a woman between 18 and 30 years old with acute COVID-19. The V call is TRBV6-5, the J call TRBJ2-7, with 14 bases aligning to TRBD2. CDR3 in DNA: TGTGCCAGCAGGTTGACTAGCGGGGGGGCCGGGGAGCAGTACTTC. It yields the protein CASRLTSGGAGEQYF.